This note documents a single T cell receptor beta chain sequence. This specimen comes from a study of blood T cell repertoires in COVID-19. Turning to the study itself: T cells, B-cell-depleted T cells, or PBMCs supplied cDNA or gDNA.

In the authors' workflow: Estimates of nucleated cell counts were drawn from the amplification of reference gene primers. Measured with immunoSEQ multiplex PCR; TCRdb has only the in-frame clones, and not every one. V and J calls and clone size follow that table, whereas D and trimming were derived from the DNA. In the table there are some 33,000 clones, approximately 85% of which are singletons. This CDR3 spans 13 amino acids. Trimming removed 6 bases at V and 6 bases at J, with 14 bases between. The origin of this receptor is a human donor in a cohort sampled during active COVID-19. V is TRBV12-3 or TRBV12-4 and J is TRBJ1-2, with a tentative D call TRBD1 (6 bases). The sequenced material came from peripheral blood. The CDR3 bases are TGTGCCAGCAGCTTCGACAGGATCAATGGCTACACCTTC. Amino acid sequence: CASSFDRINGYTF.